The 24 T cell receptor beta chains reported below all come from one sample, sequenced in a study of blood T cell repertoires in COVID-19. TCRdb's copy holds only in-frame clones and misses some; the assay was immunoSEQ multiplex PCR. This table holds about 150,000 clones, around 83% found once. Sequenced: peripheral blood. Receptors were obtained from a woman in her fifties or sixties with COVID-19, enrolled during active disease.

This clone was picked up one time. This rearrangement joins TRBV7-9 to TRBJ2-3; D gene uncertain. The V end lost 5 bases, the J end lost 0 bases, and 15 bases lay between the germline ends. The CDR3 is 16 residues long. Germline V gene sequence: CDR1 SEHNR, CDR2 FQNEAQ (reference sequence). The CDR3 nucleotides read TGTGCCAGCAGCATCCAGACATTCACTAGCACAGATACGCAGTATTTT. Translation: CASSIQTFTSTDTQYF.

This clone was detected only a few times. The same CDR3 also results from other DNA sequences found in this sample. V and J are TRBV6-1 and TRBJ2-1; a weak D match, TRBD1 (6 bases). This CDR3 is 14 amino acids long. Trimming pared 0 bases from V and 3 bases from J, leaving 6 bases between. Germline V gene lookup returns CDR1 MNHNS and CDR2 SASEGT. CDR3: CASSEAGGYNEQFF. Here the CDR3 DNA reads TGTGCCAGCAGTGAAGCAGGGGGCTACAATGAGCAGTTCTTC.

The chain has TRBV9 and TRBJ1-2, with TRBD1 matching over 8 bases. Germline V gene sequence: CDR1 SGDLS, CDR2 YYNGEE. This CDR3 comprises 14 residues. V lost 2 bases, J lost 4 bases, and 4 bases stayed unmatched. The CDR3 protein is CASSVGQAGYGYTF. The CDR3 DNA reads TGTGCCAGCAGCGTGGGACAGGCTGGCTATGGCTACACCTTC.

This chain's CDR3 is CASSSQGDNQPQHF. In DNA form, the CDR3 reads TGTGCCAGCTCATCCCAGGGCGACAATCAGCCCCAGCATTTT. The V and J genes are TRBV18 and TRBJ1-5; D may be TRBD1 (5 bases). V lost 5 bases to trimming and J lost 3 bases, with 11 bases between them. This CDR3 is 14 amino acids long. Germline V CDR1 and CDR2: KGHSH, LQKENI.

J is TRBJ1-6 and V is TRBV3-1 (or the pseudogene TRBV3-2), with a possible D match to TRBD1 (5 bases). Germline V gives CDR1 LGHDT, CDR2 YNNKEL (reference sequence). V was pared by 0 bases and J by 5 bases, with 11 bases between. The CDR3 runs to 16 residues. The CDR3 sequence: CASSQEGARNNSPLHF. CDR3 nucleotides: TGTGCCAGCAGCCAAGAAGGGGCGAGAAATAATTCACCCCTCCACTTT.

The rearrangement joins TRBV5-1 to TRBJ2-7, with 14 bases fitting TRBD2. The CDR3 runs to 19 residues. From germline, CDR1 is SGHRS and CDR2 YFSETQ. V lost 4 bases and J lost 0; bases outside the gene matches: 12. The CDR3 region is CASSGGLAGGRESSYEQYF. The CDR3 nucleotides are TGCGCCAGCAGCGGCGGACTAGCGGGAGGCCGAGAAAGCTCCTACGAGCAGTACTTC.

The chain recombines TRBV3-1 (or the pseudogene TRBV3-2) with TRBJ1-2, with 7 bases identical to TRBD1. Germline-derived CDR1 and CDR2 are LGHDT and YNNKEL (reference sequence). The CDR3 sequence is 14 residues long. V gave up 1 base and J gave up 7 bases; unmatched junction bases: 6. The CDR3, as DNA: TGTGCCAGCAGCCAAGCGGGGGACAGCGGTGGCTACACCTTC. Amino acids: CASSQAGDSGGYTF.

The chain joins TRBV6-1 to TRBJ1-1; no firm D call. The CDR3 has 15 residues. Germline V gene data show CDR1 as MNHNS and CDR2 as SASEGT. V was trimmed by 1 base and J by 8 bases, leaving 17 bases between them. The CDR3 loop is CASSEGAMGGREAFF. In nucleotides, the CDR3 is TGTGCCAGCAGTGAAGGTGCGATGGGAGGACGAGAAGCTTTCTTT.

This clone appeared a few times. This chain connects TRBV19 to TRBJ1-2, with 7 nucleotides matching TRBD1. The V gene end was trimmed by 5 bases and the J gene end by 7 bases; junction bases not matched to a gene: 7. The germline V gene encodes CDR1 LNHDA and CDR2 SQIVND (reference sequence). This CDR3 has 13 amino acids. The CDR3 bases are TGTGCCAGTAGTGTGACAGGGACTGCTGGCTACACCTTC. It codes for CASSVTGTAGYTF.

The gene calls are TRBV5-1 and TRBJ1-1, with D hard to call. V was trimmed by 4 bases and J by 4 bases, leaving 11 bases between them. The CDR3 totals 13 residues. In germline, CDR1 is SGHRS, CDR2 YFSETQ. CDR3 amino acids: CASSLREGTEAFF. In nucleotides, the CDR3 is TGCGCCAGCAGCCTGCGGGAAGGCACTGAAGCTTTCTTT.

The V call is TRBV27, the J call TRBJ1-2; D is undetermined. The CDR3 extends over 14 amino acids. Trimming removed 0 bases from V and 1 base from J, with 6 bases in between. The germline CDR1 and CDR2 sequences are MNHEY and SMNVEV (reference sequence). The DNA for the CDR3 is TGTGCCAGCAGTTTATCAGTAGATAACTATGGCTACACCTTC. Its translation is CASSLSVDNYGYTF.

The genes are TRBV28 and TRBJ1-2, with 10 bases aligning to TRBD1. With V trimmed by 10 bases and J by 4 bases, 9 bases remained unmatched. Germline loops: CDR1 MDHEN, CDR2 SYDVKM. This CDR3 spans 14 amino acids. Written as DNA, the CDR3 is TGTGCCATCATGACAGGGGGCCCTACCTATGGCTACACCTTC. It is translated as CAIMTGGPTYGYTF.

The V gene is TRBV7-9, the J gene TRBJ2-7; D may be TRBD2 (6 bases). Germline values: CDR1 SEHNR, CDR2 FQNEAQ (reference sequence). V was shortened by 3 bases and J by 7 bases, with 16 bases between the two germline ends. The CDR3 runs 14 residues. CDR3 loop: CASSFHGGSGEQYF. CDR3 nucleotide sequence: TGTGCCAGCAGCTTCCACGGAGGGTCGGGGGAGCAGTACTTC.

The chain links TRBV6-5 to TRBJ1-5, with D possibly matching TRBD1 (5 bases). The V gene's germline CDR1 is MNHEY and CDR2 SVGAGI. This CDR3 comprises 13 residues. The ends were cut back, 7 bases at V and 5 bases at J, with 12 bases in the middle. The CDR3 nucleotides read TGTGCCAGCACCAGGGCCATAGATCAGCCCCAGCATTTT. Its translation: CASTRAIDQPQHF.

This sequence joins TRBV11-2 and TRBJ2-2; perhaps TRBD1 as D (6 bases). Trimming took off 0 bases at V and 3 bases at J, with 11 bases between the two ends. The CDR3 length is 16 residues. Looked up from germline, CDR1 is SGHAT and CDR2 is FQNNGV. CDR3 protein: CASSLDWGRDTGELFF. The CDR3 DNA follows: TGTGCCAGCAGCTTAGATTGGGGGCGGGACACCGGGGAGCTGTTTTTT.

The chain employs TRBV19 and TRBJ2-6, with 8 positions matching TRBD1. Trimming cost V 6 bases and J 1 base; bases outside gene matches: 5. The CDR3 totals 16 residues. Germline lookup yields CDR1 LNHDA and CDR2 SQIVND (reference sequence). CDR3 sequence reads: CASRRTGFSGANVLTF. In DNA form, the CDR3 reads TGTGCCAGTAGAAGGACAGGGTTTTCTGGGGCCAACGTCCTGACTTTC.

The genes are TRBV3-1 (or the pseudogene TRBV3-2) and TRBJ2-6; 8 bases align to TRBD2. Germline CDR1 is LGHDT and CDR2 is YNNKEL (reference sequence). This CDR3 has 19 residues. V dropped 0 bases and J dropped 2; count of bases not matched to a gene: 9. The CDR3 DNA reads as TGTGCCAGCAGCCAAGATGGAGAAGCGGGGGCTCCTGGGGCCAACGTCCTGACTTTC. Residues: CASSQDGEAGAPGANVLTF.

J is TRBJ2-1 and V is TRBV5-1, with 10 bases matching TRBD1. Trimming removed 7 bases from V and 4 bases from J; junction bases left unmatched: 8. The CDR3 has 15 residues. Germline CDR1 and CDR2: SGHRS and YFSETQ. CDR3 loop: CASARRTGGYNEQFF. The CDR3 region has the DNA TGCGCCAGCGCTCGTCGGACAGGGGGATACAATGAGCAGTTCTTC. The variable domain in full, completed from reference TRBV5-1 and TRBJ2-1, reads KAGVTQTPRYLIKTRGQQVTLSCSPISGHRSVSWYQQTPGQGLQFLFEYFSETQRNKGNFPGRFSGRQFSNSRSEMNVSTLELGDSALYLCASARRTGGYNEQFFGPGTRLTVL.

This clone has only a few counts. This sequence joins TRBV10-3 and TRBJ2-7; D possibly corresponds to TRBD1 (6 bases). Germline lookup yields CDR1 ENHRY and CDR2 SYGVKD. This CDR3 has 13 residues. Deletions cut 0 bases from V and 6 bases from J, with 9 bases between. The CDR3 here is CAISESDRTEQYF. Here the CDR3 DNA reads TGTGCCATCAGTGAGTCTGACAGGACCGAGCAGTACTTC.

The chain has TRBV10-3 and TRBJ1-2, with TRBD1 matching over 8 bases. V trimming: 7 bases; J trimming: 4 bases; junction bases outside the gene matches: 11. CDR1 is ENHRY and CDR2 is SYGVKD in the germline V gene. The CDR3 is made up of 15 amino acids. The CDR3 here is CAINGQGESRYGYTF. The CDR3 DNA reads TGTGCCATCAATGGACAGGGAGAGTCACGCTATGGCTACACCTTC.

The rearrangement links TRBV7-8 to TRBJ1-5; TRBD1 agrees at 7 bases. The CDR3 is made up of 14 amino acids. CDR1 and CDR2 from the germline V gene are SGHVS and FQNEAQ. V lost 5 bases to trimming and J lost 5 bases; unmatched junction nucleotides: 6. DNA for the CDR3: TGTGCCAGCAGCACAGACAGGGTGGATCAGCCCCAGCATTTT. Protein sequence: CASSTDRVDQPQHF.

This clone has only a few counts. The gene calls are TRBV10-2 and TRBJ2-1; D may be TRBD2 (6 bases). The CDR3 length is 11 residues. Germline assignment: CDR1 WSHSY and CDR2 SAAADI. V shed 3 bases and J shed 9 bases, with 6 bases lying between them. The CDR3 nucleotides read TGCGCCAGCAGTGAAGCGGGTGAGCAGTTCTTC. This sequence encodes CASSEAGEQFF.

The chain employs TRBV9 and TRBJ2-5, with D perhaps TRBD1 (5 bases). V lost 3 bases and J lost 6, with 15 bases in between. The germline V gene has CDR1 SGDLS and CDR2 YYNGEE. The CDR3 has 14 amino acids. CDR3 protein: CASSAATAGQTQYF. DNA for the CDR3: TGTGCCAGCAGCGCAGCGACAGCTGGGCAGACCCAGTACTTC.

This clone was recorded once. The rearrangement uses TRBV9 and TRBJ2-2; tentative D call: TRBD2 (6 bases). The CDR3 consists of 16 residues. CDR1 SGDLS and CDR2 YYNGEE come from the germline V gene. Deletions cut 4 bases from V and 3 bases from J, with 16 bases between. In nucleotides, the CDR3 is TGTGCCAGCAGCTCTAACCCGGGAGTAGACACCGGGGAGCTGTTTTTT. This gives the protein CASSSNPGVDTGELFF.